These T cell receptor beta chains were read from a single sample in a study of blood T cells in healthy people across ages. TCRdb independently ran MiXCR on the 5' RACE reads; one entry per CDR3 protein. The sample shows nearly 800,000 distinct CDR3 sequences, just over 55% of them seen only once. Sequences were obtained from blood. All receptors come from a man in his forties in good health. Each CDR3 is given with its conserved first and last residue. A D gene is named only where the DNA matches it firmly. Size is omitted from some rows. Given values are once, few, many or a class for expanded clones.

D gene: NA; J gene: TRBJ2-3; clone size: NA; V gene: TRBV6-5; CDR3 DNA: TGTGCCAGCAAAAAGGACTCCACAGATACGCAGTATTTT; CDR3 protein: CASKKDSTDTQYF
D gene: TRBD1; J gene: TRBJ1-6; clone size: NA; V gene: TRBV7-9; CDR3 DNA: TGTGCCAGCAGCGAACAGGGGAGCTCCTATAATTCACCCCTCCACTTT; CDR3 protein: CASSEQGSSYNSPLHF
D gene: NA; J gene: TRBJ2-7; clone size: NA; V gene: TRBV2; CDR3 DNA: TGTGCCAGCAGTGAACAGGGGTTGCGCTGCGAGCAGTACTTC; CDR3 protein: CASSEQGLRCEQYF
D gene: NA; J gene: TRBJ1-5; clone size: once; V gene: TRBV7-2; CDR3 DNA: TGTGCCAGCAGCCTATCGTGGGGGGGCAATCAGCCCCAGCATTTT; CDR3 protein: CASSLSWGGNQPQHF
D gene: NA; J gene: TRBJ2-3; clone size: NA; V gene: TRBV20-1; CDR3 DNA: TGCAGTGCTAGAGATGGAACCTTCGGCGATACGCAGTATTTT; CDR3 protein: CSARDGTFGDTQYF
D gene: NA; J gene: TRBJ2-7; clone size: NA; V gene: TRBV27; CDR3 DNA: TGTGCCAGCAGTTTTGGTTCGGGCTACGAGCAGTACTTC; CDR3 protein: CASSFGSGYEQYF
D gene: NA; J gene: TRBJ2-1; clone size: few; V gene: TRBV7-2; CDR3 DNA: TGTGCCAGCAGCTTACCATTCACACTCGGGTTCTTC; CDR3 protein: CASSLPFTLGFF
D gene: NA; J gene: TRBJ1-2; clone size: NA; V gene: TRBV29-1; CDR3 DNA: TGCAGCGCGCCCTCAGCCTTCCATGGCTACACCTTC; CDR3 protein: CSAPSAFHGYTF
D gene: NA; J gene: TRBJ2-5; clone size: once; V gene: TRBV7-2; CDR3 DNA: TGTGCCAGCAGCTCCCGCCAGGACCGGCGGGTAAAAGAGACCCAGTACTTC; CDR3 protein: CASSSRQDRRVKETQYF
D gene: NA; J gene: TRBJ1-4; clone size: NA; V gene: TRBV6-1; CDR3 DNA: TGTGCCAGCAGGCAAACCGGGACCCAAAGGCGTGGTGAAAAACTGTTTTTT; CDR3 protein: CASRQTGTQRRGEKLFF
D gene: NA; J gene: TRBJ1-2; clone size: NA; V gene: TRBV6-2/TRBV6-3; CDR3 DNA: TGTGCCAGCAGCTTACCGGGTACCATGAATGGCTACACCTTC; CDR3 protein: CASSLPGTMNGYTF
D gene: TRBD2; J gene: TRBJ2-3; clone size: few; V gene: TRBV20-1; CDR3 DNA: TGCAGTGCTACCCAATTCGCGGGAGATCGGCAGTATTTT; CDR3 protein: CSATQFAGDRQYF
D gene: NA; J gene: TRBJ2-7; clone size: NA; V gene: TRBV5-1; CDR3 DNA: TGCGCCAGCAGCTTGGATGGGCCCCTCGACGAGCAGTACTTC; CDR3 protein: CASSLDGPLDEQYF
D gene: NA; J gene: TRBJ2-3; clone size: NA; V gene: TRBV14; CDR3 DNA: TGTGCCAGCAGCCCGGCCGAGGCAGCCTTCCTGGATACGCAGTATTTT; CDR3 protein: CASSPAEAAFLDTQYF
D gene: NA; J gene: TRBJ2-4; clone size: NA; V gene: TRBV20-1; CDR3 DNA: TGCAGTGCTAGACTTAGTGGCGCGCAGTACTTC; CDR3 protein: CSARLSGAQYF
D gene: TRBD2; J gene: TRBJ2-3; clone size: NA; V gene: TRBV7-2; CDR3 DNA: TGTGCCAGCAGCTTATCAAGCGGGGGCACAGATACGCAGTATTTT; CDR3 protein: CASSLSSGGTDTQYF
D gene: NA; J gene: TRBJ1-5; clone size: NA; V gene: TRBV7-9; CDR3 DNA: TGTGCCAGCAGCGTTACAGGCGCTTGGACAGTTTATAGCAATCAGCCCCAGCATTTT; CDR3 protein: CASSVTGAWTVYSNQPQHF
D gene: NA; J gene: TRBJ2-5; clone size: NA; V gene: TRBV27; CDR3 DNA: TGTGCCAGCGGGGATCTAGCAGAAGAGACCCAGTACTTC; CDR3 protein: CASGDLAEETQYF
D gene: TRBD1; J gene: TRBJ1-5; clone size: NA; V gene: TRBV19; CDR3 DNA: TGTGCCAGTAGTATCGGACAGGCCCAGCATTTT; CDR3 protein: CASSIGQAQHF
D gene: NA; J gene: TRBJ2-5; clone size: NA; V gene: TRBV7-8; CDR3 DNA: TGTGCCAGCAGCTTTGACCCGGGAGAGACCCAGTACTTC; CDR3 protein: CASSFDPGETQYF
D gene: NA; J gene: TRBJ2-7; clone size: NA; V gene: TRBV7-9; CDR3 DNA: TGTGCCAGCAGCTTAAGGGGCAGGGTTTCCGACGAGCAGTACTTC; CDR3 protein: CASSLRGRVSDEQYF
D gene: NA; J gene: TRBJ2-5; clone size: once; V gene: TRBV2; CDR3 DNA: TGTGCCAGCAGTGAAGCTCCTATTCCTCAAAGCGGAGAGACCCAGTACTTC; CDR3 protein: CASSEAPIPQSGETQYF
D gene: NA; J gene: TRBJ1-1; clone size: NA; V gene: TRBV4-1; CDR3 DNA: TGCGCCAGCAGTCCCGGGGGGCATTTCACTGAAGCTTTCTTT; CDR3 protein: CASSPGGHFTEAFF
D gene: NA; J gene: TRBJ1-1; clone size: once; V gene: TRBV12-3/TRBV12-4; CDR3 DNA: TGTGCCAGCAGTTTAAGGGGAACTTCAGCTTTCTTT; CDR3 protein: CASSLRGTSAFF
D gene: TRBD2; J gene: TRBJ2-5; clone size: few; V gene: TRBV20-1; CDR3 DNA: TGCAGTGCTAGAATGCTAGCGGGGGGGCGAGAGACCCAGTACTTC; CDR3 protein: CSARMLAGGRETQYF
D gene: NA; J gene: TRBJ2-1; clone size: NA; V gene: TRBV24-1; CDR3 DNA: TGTGCCACCAGTGATTCCCTCGACAGCTACAATGAGCAGTTCTTC; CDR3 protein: CATSDSLDSYNEQFF
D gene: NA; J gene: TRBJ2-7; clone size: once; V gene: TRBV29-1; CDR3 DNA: TGCAGCGTTGAAGATTCGAACTCCTACGAGCAGTACTTC; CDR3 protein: CSVEDSNSYEQYF
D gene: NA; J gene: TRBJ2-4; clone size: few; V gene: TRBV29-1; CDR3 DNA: TGCAGCGTTGTTACGGGAGCCAAAAACATTCAGTACTTC; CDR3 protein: CSVVTGAKNIQYF
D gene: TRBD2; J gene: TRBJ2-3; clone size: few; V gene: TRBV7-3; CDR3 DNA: TGTGCCAGCAGCCCCGGACTAGCGGGAGCAACAGATACGCAGTATTTT; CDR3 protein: CASSPGLAGATDTQYF
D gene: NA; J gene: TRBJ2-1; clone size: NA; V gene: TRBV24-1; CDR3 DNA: TGTGCCACCATGAAGTTGGATGAGCAGTTCTTC; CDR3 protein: CATMKLDEQFF
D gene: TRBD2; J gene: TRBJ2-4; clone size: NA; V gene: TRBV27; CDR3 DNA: TGTGCTTCCGGGACTAGCGGGGGATTAGCCAAAAACATTCAGTACTTC; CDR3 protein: CASGTSGGLAKNIQYF
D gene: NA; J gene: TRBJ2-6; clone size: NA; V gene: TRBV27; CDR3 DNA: TGTGCCAGCAGTCGACCTGCTGGGGCCGGGGCCAACGTCCTGACTTTC; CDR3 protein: CASSRPAGAGANVLTF
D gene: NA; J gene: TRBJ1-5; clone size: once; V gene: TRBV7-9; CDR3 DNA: TGTGCCAGCAGCTTAGTCGGGGGGGTAGGGGACAATCAGCCCCAGCATTTT; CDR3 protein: CASSLVGGVGDNQPQHF
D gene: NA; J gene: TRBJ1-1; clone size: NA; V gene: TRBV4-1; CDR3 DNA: TGCGCCAGCAGCCAAGATATCGGAACTGAAGCTTTCTTT; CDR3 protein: CASSQDIGTEAFF
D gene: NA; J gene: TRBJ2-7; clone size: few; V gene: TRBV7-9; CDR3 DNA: TGTGCCAGCAGCTTATTACCCTACGAGCAGTACTTC; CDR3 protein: CASSLLPYEQYF
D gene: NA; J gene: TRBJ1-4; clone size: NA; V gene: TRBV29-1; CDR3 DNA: TGCAGCGGCGCGGCGGAGGCACAGGGCTATGAAAAACTGTTTTTT; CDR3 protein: CSGAAEAQGYEKLFF
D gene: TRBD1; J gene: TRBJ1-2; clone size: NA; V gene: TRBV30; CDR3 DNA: TGTGCCTGGAGTTTGGCAGGGGGGGATGGCTACACCTTC; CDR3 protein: CAWSLAGGDGYTF
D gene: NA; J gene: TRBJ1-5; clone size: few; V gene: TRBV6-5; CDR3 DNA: TGTGCCAGCAGTAAAGGGGAGCATCAGCCCCAGCATTTT; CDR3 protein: CASSKGEHQPQHF
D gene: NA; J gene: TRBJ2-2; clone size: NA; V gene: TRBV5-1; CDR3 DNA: TGCGCCAGCAAGGGGTCCGGGGAGCTGTTTTTT; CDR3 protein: CASKGSGELFF
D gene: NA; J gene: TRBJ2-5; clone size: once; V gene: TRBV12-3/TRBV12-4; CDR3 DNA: TGTACCAGCAGTTTGCTCAGAGGAGAACTGGAGACCCAGTACTTC; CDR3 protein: CTSSLLRGELETQYF